Following are 9 T cell receptor beta chains from one sample sequenced in a study of molecular identifiers for immune sequencing clone quantification. MiXCR, run by TCRdb on the PCR reads, gives a single entry per CDR3 protein. Counted here are approximately 100,000 distinct CDR3 sequences, 36% occurring once; the ten biggest clones make up around 4.2%. Sequencing used naive CD8+ T cells from blood, with Jurkat cell RNA spiked in. Noted subset: FACS-sorted CD8+CD4-CCR7+CD45RA+ naive T cells. The source is a human donor in good health. Some libraries in this study had Jurkat cell RNA spiked in.

This clonotype was seen many times. V is TRBV28 and J is TRBJ1-4, with D tentatively TRBD1 (5 bases). Germline lookup yields CDR1 MDHEN and CDR2 SYDVKM. The CDR3 loop spans 14 amino acids. V lost 3 bases and J lost 4, with 9 bases in between. The CDR3 coding sequence is TGTGCCAGCAGTTTGGGGCAGCTTAATGAAAAACTGTTTTTT. Its translation is CASSLGQLNEKLFF.

This clonotype was observed many times. The chain carries TRBV28 and TRBJ1-5; maybe TRBD1 (5 bases). This CDR3 is 14 amino acids long. The V end was cut by 6 bases, the J end by 6 bases, with 15 bases between. Germline loops: CDR1 MDHEN, CDR2 SYDVKM. CDR3 amino acids: CASRPTHTGQPQHF. CDR3 DNA: TGTGCCAGCAGACCCACGCACACAGGTCAGCCCCAGCATTTT.

This clonotype was picked up a small number of times. J is TRBJ1-5 and V is TRBV20-1; the D gene is possibly TRBD1 (6 bases). V was trimmed by 1 base and J by 2 bases, leaving 9 bases between them. The germline gives CDR1 DFQATT, CDR2 SNEGSKA (reference sequence). This CDR3 is built from 14 residues. CDR3 loop: CSARGEGGNQPQHF. The CDR3 DNA follows: TGCAGTGCTAGAGGGGAGGGGGGCAATCAGCCCCAGCATTTT.

About this clonotype: This may be a read error: a much more frequent sequence differs by one nucleotide. This chain uses TRBV28 with TRBJ2-3; D ambiguous. CDR1 and CDR2 (germline): MDHEN, SYDVKM. CDR3 size: 12 residues. CDR3 residues: CASSTPTHTLYF. CDR3 coding DNA: TGTGCCAGCAGCACCCCGACCCATACGCTGTATTTT. The whole variable domain, remainder taken from reference TRBV28 and TRBJ2-3, is DVKVTQSSRYLVKRTGEKVFLECVQDMDHENMFWYRQDPGLGLRLIYFSYDVKMKEKGDIPEGYSVSREKKERFSLILESASTNQTSMYLCASSTPTHTLYFGPGTRLTVL.

In regard to this clonotype: A read error may explain this, as a much larger clone is one base away. The CDR3 carries no conserved terminal phenylalanine or tryptophan, so it likely arises from a read error. The rearrangement links TRBV10-3 to TRBJ2-5, with 8 bases lining up with TRBD1. The V segment lost 6 bases and the J segment 1 base; nucleotides outside the gene matches: 7. The CDR3 has 15 amino acids. Germline values: CDR1 ENHRY, CDR2 SYGVKD. The CDR3 region has the DNA TGTGCCATCAGCGGCAGGGGGCCGTTCCAAGAGACCCAGTACCTC. Translating it yields CAISGRGPFQETQYL.

This rearrangement joins TRBV10-3 to TRBJ2-7; 7 nucleotides match TRBD1. The CDR3 spans 13 residues. Germline V lookup: CDR1 ENHRY, CDR2 SYGVKD. The ends lost 6 bases at V and 0 bases at J; junction bases unmatched: 2. CDR3 in amino acids: CAIRGDSSYEQYF. DNA of the CDR3: TGTGCCATCAGGGGGGACAGCTCCTACGAGCAGTACTTC.

This clonotype was detected many times. The chain uses TRBV20-1 and TRBJ2-7, with a weak D call TRBD2 (6 bases). Germline V gene sequence: CDR1 DFQATT, CDR2 SNEGSKA (reference sequence). The CDR3 is 15 residues long. V lost 6 bases and J lost 6, with 24 bases in between. The CDR3: CSALASLAPTGEQYF. CDR3 coding DNA: TGCAGTGCCCTCGCCTCCCTAGCGCCAACGGGCGAGCAGTACTTC.

As to this clonotype: At one end, the junction sequence differs from germline, possibly due to a read error. The chain uses TRBV2 and TRBJ2-1, with 10 bases matching TRBD2. The CDR3 spans 15 residues. Germline CDR1 reads SNHLY; CDR2 reads FYNNEI. The CDR3, as DNA: TGTGCCAGCAGAACGAGCGGGAGGGCCGTCAATGTGCAGTTCTTC. It translates to CASRTSGRAVNVQFF.

This rearrangement joins TRBV2 to TRBJ2-3; the D is unclear. This CDR3 region has 12 residues. The ends were cut back, 7 bases at V and 4 bases at J, with 9 bases in the middle. Germline values: CDR1 SNHLY, CDR2 FYNNEI. CDR3 amino acids: CASKGLSDTQYF. The CDR3 DNA follows: TGTGCCAGCAAAGGTTTGTCAGATACGCAGTATTTT.